The 18 T cell receptor beta chains below were found in one sample sequenced in a study of patients and donors after allogeneic stem cell transplantation. TCRdb reanalysed the RT-PCR reads using MiXCR and keeps one entry per CDR3 protein. The sample lists about 960,000 distinct CDR3 sequences; over 15% were seen once. Sequenced: blood, either unsorted or a sorted T cell fraction (not recorded which). All receptors derive from a human donor who was either an allogeneic HSCT recipient or a stem cell or donor lymphocyte infusion donor (not recorded which). It is not recorded whose cells these are; they may come from a transplant donor.

The rearrangement uses TRBV6-1 and TRBJ2-7, with 12 bases identical to TRBD2. V was pared by 7 bases and J by 0 bases, with 16 bases of the junction left unmatched. The CDR3 loop spans 19 amino acids. CDR1 MNHNS and CDR2 SASEGT come from the germline V gene. This chain's CDR3 is CASISGGLAGGPDSYEQYF. The CDR3 nucleotides are TGTGCCAGCATTTCAGGTGGGCTAGCGGGGGGGCCGGACTCCTACGAGCAGTACTTC.

This clonotype appeared a few times. This rearrangement joins TRBV29-1 to TRBJ1-5; 8 nucleotides line up with TRBD1. Germline V lookup: CDR1 SQVTM, CDR2 ANQGSEA. The CDR3 has 15 amino acids. V dropped 6 bases and J dropped 1; count of bases not matched to a gene: 8. The CDR3 sequence: CSVLDRGRSNQPQHF. The CDR3 DNA is TGCAGCGTCCTCGACAGGGGAAGGAGCAATCAGCCCCAGCATTTT.

This clonotype came up a few times. This chain connects TRBV20-1 to TRBJ2-3; 14 bases line up with TRBD2. V lost 6 bases, J lost 4 bases, and 9 bases stayed unmatched. The CDR3 contains 16 residues. Germline V gene lookup returns CDR1 DFQATT and CDR2 SNEGSKA (reference sequence). The CDR3, as DNA: TGCAGTGCCCGTAAGGGACTAGCGGGAGCATCAGATACGCAGTATTTT. This encodes CSARKGLAGASDTQYF.

The chain has TRBV20-1 and TRBJ2-7; TRBD2 matches at 9 bases. J lost 4 bases, V lost 6 bases, and 10 bases had no gene match. CDR3 size: 14 residues. From germline, CDR1 is DFQATT and CDR2 SNEGSKA (reference sequence). The CDR3 region has the DNA TGCAGTGCCTCTGGGACTAGCATTAAATACGAGCAGTACTTC. Protein: CSASGTSIKYEQYF.

The rearrangement uses TRBV12-3 or TRBV12-4 and TRBJ2-2, with TRBD2 as a possible D gene (6 bases). V lost 3 bases, J lost 1 base, and 15 bases lay in between. This CDR3 contains 17 residues. In nucleotides, the CDR3 is TGTGCCAGCAGTTTCGGGGGATTACGGGGGAACACCGGGGAGCTGTTTTTT. Protein product: CASSFGGLRGNTGELFF.

This clonotype has only a few counts. The genes are TRBV20-1 and TRBJ2-3; 14 nucleotides match TRBD2. Germline assignment: CDR1 DFQATT and CDR2 SNEGSKA (reference sequence). The V segment lost 6 bases and the J segment 1 base; nucleotides outside the gene matches: 12. This CDR3 is 18 amino acids long. The CDR3 nucleotides read TGCAGTGCCGCCGGGACTAGCGGGAGAATGAGTGGCACAGATACGCAGTATTTT. Amino acids: CSAAGTSGRMSGTDTQYF.

This clonotype was recorded at least ten times. The genes are TRBV7-2 and TRBJ2-1, with 9 bases fitting TRBD2. Germline CDR1 is SGHTA and CDR2 is FQGNSA. Trimming cost V 5 bases and J 0 bases; bases outside gene matches: 2. The CDR3 spans 15 residues. CDR3 nucleotides: TGTGCCAGCAGCCGTAGCGGGAGCTCCTACAATGAGCAGTTCTTC. It encodes CASSRSGSSYNEQFF.

The rearrangement links TRBV4-2 to TRBJ2-2; 8 positions match TRBD2. After removal of 5 bases from V and 7 bases from J, the junction contained 6 bases not matched to a gene. This CDR3 contains 14 residues. The V gene's germline CDR1 is LGHNA and CDR2 YNFKEQ. The DNA for the CDR3 is TGTGCCAGCAGCTACGGGGGGGCCGGCGGGGAGCTGTTTTTT. Protein: CASSYGGAGGELFF.

J is TRBJ1-2 and V is TRBV5-5, with a tentative D call TRBD1 (5 bases). The CDR3 contains 15 residues. Germline V gene data show CDR1 as SGHKS and CDR2 as YYEKEE (reference sequence). Between the trimmed V and J ends, which lost 4 bases and 5 bases, there was a span of 18 bases. The CDR3 region is CASSPEPQGTYGYTF. Written as DNA, the CDR3 is TGTGCCAGCAGCCCCGAACCCCAGGGTACTTATGGCTACACCTTC.

This rearrangement joins TRBV6-6 to TRBJ2-1; D is possibly TRBD1 (6 bases). Trimming cost V 9 bases and J 7 bases, with 13 bases left between them. The germline gives CDR1 MNHNY, CDR2 SVGAGI (reference sequence). The CDR3 consists of 12 residues. This chain's CDR3 is CARTPGTNEQFF. The CDR3 DNA reads TGTGCCAGGACCCCCGGGACAAATGAGCAGTTCTTC.

A few counts support this clonotype. V is TRBV20-1 and J is TRBJ2-5; the D is unclear. V was trimmed by 3 bases and J by 1 base, leaving 12 bases between them. This CDR3 region has 14 residues. CDR1 and CDR2 (germline): DFQATT, SNEGSKA (reference sequence). CDR3 loop: CSASSVSSQETQYF. In DNA form, the CDR3 reads TGCAGTGCTAGTTCCGTGAGCAGCCAAGAGACCCAGTACTTC.

This clonotype was seen more than once but under ten times. The J gene is TRBJ1-1, the V gene TRBV7-9; TRBD1 aligns across 8 bases. CDR3 length equals 15 residues. The germline gives CDR1 SEHNR, CDR2 FQNEAQ (reference sequence). The junction had 6 bases not matched to a gene; V was cut back by 2 bases and J by 4 bases. The CDR3 bases are TGTGCCAGCAGCTTAAAATGGGACAGGTCCACTGAAGCTTTCTTT. Translation gives CASSLKWDRSTEAFF.

J is TRBJ1-5 and V is TRBV6-1; no definite D call. Trimming removed 6 bases from V and 7 bases from J, with 13 bases in between. The CDR3 has 13 amino acids. In germline, CDR1 is MNHNS, CDR2 SASEGT. The CDR3 protein is CASSKMRAQPQHF. DNA for the CDR3: TGTGCCAGCAGCAAGATGAGGGCGCAGCCCCAGCATTTT.

The chain links TRBV11-2 to TRBJ1-2; maybe TRBD1 (5 bases). The CDR3 is 18 residues long. Germline-derived CDR1 and CDR2 are SGHAT and FQNNGV. Trimming shortened V by 2 bases and J by 5 bases, and 24 bases separated the two germline ends. The CDR3 DNA is TGTGCCAGCAGCTTATATCCCTTTGGACGCTCTAAGGGGTATGGCTACACCTTC. Protein: CASSLYPFGRSKGYGYTF. The whole variable domain, filled in from reference TRBV11-2 and TRBJ1-2, reads EAGVAQSPRYKIIEKRQSVAFWCNPISGHATLYWYQQILGQGPKLLIQFQNNGVVDDSQLPKDRFSAERLKGVDSTLKIQPAKLEDSAVYLCASSLYPFGRSKGYGYTFGSGTRLTVV.

This clonotype has a single count. The V gene is TRBV5-5, the J gene TRBJ2-7; D is perhaps TRBD1 or TRBD2 (6 bases each). V lost 0 bases and J lost 4, with 14 bases in between. This CDR3 region has 15 residues. CDR1 is SGHKS and CDR2 is YYEKEE in the germline V gene (reference sequence). Here the CDR3 reads CASSLEPGAVYEQYF. The CDR3 DNA is TGTGCCAGCAGCTTGGAGCCGGGGGCGGTTTACGAGCAGTACTTC.

The chain employs TRBV12-3 or TRBV12-4 and TRBJ2-2; tentatively, D is TRBD2 (6 bases). The V end was cut by 4 bases, the J end by 0 bases, with 12 bases between. This CDR3 is 16 amino acids long. CDR3 sequence: CASSYPTSPNTGELFF. The CDR3 DNA follows: TGTGCCAGCAGTTACCCAACTAGCCCGAACACCGGGGAGCTGTTTTTT.

This clonotype turned up a few times. The CDR3 bases are TGTGCCAGCAGCCCAACGACTAGCCCCTCCTACAATGAGCAGTTCTTC. Translating gives CASSPTTSPSYNEQFF. V usage is TRBV7-9 and J usage is TRBJ2-1; 7 nucleotides align to TRBD2. V was pared by 5 bases and J by 0 bases, with 7 bases of the junction left unmatched. The CDR3 loop spans 16 amino acids. Per the germline V gene, CDR1 is SEHNR and CDR2 is FQNEAQ (reference sequence).

The V and J genes are TRBV7-3 and TRBJ2-7; tentatively, D is TRBD2 (5 bases). The V and J ends lost 4 bases and 7 bases respectively, with 14 bases between them. The germline gives CDR1 SGHTA, CDR2 FQGTGA. The CDR3 is 13 residues long. As DNA, the CDR3 is TGTGCCAGCAGCTCCGGGGAGAGGCGGGAGCAGTACTTC. Translation gives CASSSGERREQYF. The full variable domain, its missing parts supplied by reference TRBV7-3 and TRBJ2-7, is GAGVSQTPSNKVTEKGKYVELRCDPISGHTALYWYRQSLGQGPEFLIYFQGTGAADDSGLPNDRFFAVRPEGSVSTLKIQRTERGDSAVYLCASSSGERREQYFGPGTRLTVT.